This T cell receptor (beta chain) was captured by sequencing in a study of T cell responses to AZD1222 COVID-19 vaccine. The CDR3 has 12 amino acids. Looked up from germline, CDR1 is MGHDK and CDR2 is SYGVNS. V was clipped by 2 bases and J by 9 bases, with 11 bases between them. Pooled together were second doses at about 4 or about 12 weeks. Study-wide results and caveats: Just a handful of AZD1222 recipients tested seropositive at baseline.

Sequencing was performed with immunoSEQ multiplex PCR; in TCRdb, only in-frame clones are kept and a portion is missing. The data hold some 280,000 clones, with 94% observed a single time. A remark on this clone: Its antigen is not identified.

This material consisted of peripheral blood, taken 28 days after the second AZD1222 dose. The TCR was taken from an adult who received the AZD1222 COVID-19 vaccine. The rearrangement joins TRBV25-1 to TRBJ2-7; TRBD1 or TRBD2 may be the D gene (5 bases each). The CDR3 DNA reads TGTGCCAGCAGTGAAATCGGGGCAGGGCAGTACTTC. Translated: CASSEIGAGQYF.